This T cell receptor beta chain derives from a study of siplizumab effects on memory and regulatory T cells. Study-wide results and caveats: No more than a minor fraction of alloreactive clones could be traced back to unstimulated subsets. Naive T cells apparently outstripped memory cells in diversity and seemed major alloresponse contributors.

Each sample had 9 x 10^4 or so TCR templates assayed. Data came from immunoSEQ multiplex PCR; TCRdb stores just in-frame clones and leaves some out. Of roughly 60,000 clones in the sample, about 92% were seen once. This clone came up once. The antigen remains undetermined. This clonotype was obtained from a human donor in good health. The sample consisted of CD8+ T cells sorted from blood.

The CDR3 loop is CSVGLAGNYEQYF. Written as DNA, the CDR3 is TGCAGCGTAGGACTAGCGGGCAACTACGAGCAGTACTTC. The V and J genes are TRBV29-1 and TRBJ2-7, with 11 positions matching TRBD2. The CDR3 consists of 13 residues. J was trimmed by 3 bases and V by 6 bases; bases with no gene match: 4. CDR1 is SQVTM, CDR2 ANQGSEA, per germline.